Shown below are 9 T cell receptor beta chains from a single sample sequenced in a study of graft-versus-host responses after intestinal transplantation. Generated by immunoSEQ multiplex PCR, the TCRdb table keeps only in-frame clones and is missing some. The sample lists 85,000 to 100,000 clones, approximately 90% occurring once. Their recognized antigens are unknown. The sequencing here drew on unstimulated CD8+ T cells sorted from spleen or lymph node cells, taken before transplant. The receptors were sampled from a human donor who was the organ donor for an intestinal transplant.

This rearrangement joins TRBV7-6 to TRBJ2-1; 9 nucleotides line up with TRBD2. Germline trimming cut 1 base from V and 2 bases from J; bases unmatched to any gene: 12. The CDR3 has 19 amino acids. The germline gives CDR1 SGHVS, CDR2 FNYEAQ. The CDR3 DNA is TGTGCCAGCAGCTTAGATCGCCCCGGCTTAGCGGGGGCCTACAATGAGCAGTTCTTC. It is translated as CASSLDRPGLAGAYNEQFF.

The chain carries TRBV9 and TRBJ2-1, with TRBD1 matching 8 bases. The V and J ends lost 7 bases and 7 bases, in that order; junction bases with no gene match: 10. CDR1 SGDLS and CDR2 YYNGEE come from the germline V gene. This CDR3 region has 14 residues. The CDR3 region is CASGFTGGFNEQFF. The DNA for the CDR3 is TGTGCCAGCGGGTTCACAGGGGGTTTTAATGAGCAGTTCTTC. Complete variable domain (other parts from reference TRBV9 and TRBJ2-1): DSGVTQTPKHLITATGQRVTLRCSPRSGDLSVYWYQQSLDQGLQFLIQYYNGEERAKGNILERFSAQQFPDLHSELNLSSLELGDSALYFCASGFTGGFNEQFFGPGTRLTVL.

With respect to this clone: Germline and junction disagree at one end, which may indicate a read error. The V and J genes are TRBV25-1 and TRBJ1-2; no firm D call. The CDR3 is 14 residues long. Germline CDR1 is MGHDK and CDR2 is SYGVNS. CDR3 residues: CAREVAGLNYGHTF. In DNA form, the CDR3 reads TGTGCCAGGGAGGTGGCAGGCTTAAACTATGGCCACACCTTC.

The chain carries TRBV2 and TRBJ2-7; 8 bases align to TRBD1. Germline CDR1 reads SNHLY; CDR2 reads FYNNEI. After removal of 8 bases from V and 2 bases from J, the junction contained 11 bases not matched to a gene. The CDR3 runs to 15 residues. For the CDR3, the DNA is TGTGCCAGCTTCCGCCCGGACAGGGTGACCTACGAGCAGTACTTC. Translated: CASFRPDRVTYEQYF.

The rearrangement joins TRBV29-1 to TRBJ2-7; 8 bases align to TRBD2. Germline CDR1 is SQVTM and CDR2 is ANQGSEA. V shed 6 bases and J 5 bases; nucleotides not matched to a gene: 9. The CDR3 loop spans 13 amino acids. The CDR3 is CSVGLAAVDEQYF. In nucleotides, the CDR3 is TGCAGCGTAGGACTAGCTGCGGTAGACGAGCAGTACTTC.

The V gene is TRBV2, the J gene TRBJ2-7; 14 positions match TRBD2. Germline assignment: CDR1 SNHLY and CDR2 FYNNEI. The CDR3 runs to 15 residues. The V and J ends lost 3 bases and 3 bases, in that order; junction bases with no gene match: 1. The CDR3 bases are TGTGCCAGCAGTGATGGGACTAGCGGGAGCTACGAGCAGTACTTC. Translating gives CASSDGTSGSYEQYF.

The V call is TRBV6-5, the J call TRBJ2-3, with a weak D call TRBD2 (6 bases). V lost 5 bases to trimming and J lost 4 bases, with 13 bases between them. Germline V gene data show CDR1 as MNHEY and CDR2 as SVGAGI. The length of the CDR3 is 14 residues. CDR3 nucleotide sequence: TGTGCCAGCAGTGGGGGGAACCGCGCAGATACGCAGTATTTT. It encodes CASSGGNRADTQYF.

The CDR3 sequence: CSVEETGQYGYTF. CDR3 sequence (DNA): TGCAGCGTTGAAGAGACAGGGCAGTATGGCTACACCTTC. V usage is TRBV29-1 and J usage is TRBJ1-2; TRBD1 matches at 7 bases. This CDR3 has 13 amino acids. Per the germline V gene, CDR1 is SQVTM and CDR2 is ANQGSEA. V was clipped by 0 bases and J by 5 bases; unmatched bases: 3.

The chain links TRBV6-1 to TRBJ1-6; D not resolved. V was cut by 11 bases and J by 11 bases, with 13 bases left in between. CDR1 MNHNS and CDR2 SASEGT come from the germline V gene. The CDR3 sequence is 11 residues long. CDR3 sequence: CASGERPPLHF. CDR3 bases: TGTGCCTCTGGGGAGCGTCCACCCCTCCACTTT.